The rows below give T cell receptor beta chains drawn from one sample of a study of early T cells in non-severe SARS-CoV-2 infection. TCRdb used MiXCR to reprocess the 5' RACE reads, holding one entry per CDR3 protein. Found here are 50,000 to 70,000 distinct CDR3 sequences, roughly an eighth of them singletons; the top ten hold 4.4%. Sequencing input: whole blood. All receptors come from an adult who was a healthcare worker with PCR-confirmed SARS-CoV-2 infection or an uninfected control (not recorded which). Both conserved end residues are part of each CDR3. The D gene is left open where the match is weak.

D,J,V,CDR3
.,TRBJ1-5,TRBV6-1,CASRVVLPSNQPQHF
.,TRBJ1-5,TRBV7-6,CASSAGTSNQPQHF
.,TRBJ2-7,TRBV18,CASSPSGQFPYEQYF
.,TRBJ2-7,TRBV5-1,CASSSYYSLSYEQYF
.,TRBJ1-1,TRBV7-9,CASGMGIAEGTEAFF
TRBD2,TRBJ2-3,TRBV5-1,CASSSTPPTSGGDTQYF
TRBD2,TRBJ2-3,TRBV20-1,CSGTSGSLVGTDTQYF
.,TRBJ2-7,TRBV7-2,CASSLGASAAYEQYF
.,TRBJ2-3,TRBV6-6,CASSYPSEGFTQYF
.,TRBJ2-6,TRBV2,CASSASSGANVLTF
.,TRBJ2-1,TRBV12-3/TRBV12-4,CASSLSAEGNEQFF
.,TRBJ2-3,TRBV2,CASSGRGGTDTQYF
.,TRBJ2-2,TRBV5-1,CASSLEAANTGELFF
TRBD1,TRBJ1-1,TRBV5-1,CASSLGQGITEAFF
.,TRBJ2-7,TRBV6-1,CASRGGIPYEQYF
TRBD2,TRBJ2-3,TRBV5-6,CASSLARAGGTDTQYF
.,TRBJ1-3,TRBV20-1,CSARSGERSGNTIYF
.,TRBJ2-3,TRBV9,CASTRGSTDTQYF
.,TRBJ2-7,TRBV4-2,CASSQDGSDRYEQYF
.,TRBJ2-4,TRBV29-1,CSSSSGPTNIQYF
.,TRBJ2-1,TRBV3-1,CASSQDRTPGAYNEQFF
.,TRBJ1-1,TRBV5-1,CASSFGGNEDTEAFF
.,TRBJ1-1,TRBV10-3,CATGWGNTEAFF
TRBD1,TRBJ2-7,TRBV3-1,CASSQQDRGGPYEQYF
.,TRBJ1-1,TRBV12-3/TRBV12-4,CASSQQSGGTEAFF
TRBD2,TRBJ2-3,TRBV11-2,CASSLSRASGGASDTDTQYF
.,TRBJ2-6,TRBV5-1,CASTRDGTSGANVLTF
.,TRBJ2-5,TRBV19,CASSPRRAQETQYF
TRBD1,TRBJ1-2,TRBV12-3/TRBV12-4,CASRQGDPYGYTF
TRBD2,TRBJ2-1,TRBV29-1,CSVEGLARNEQFF
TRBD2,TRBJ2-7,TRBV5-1,CASSPGLAGTGEQYF
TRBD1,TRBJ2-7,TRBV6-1,CASSSDRGEQQYF
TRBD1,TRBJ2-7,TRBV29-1,CSVAGTGHSEQYF
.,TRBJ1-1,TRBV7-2,CASSLVYIGGEGAFF
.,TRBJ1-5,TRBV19,CASSWPGGNQPQHF
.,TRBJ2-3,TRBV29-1,CSVETTDTQYF
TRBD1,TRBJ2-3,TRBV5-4,CASRTGGQGGTDTQYF